Included here is one T cell receptor (beta chain) sequence, with context. The sample comes from a study of blood T cell repertoires in COVID-19. Study details: COVID-19 samples, acute and convalescent, were from the United States, Italy and Spain.

Produced via immunoSEQ multiplex PCR; TCRdb's table is partial and in-frame only. The data show roughly 250,000 clones, roughly 88% seen once. Clinical history as reported by participants underpinned cohort assignment. Exposed enrollees encountered a COVID-19 case at some point within 2 weeks before study entry. The origin of this receptor is a middle-aged woman who had been exposed to COVID-19. The sample taken for sequencing was PBMCs or T cells enriched from blood (not recorded which).

The CDR3 DNA sequence: TGTGCCAGCAGTGAAAGAGGGTCGGGTGAAGCTTTCTTT. Translated, it gives CASSERGSGEAFF. The J gene is TRBJ1-1, the V gene TRBV6-1; D remains ambiguous. Germline values: CDR1 MNHNS, CDR2 SASEGT. The CDR3 is made up of 13 amino acids. Trimming stripped 2 bases from V and 7 bases from J, with 11 bases between.